The 18 T cell receptor beta chains presented below share a single source sample, sequenced in a study of blood T cell repertoires in COVID-19 (dated by TCRdb to about 2020). Library generation was performed with the immunoSEQ multiplex PCR assay. Held by TCRdb, this immuneACCESS table contains in-frame sequences only and omits some clones. Under half of the omission traces to an unresolved V gene where checked; the cause of the rest is unknown. Here the sample has about 180,000 clones; around 80% occur a single time. About an eighth of the sample belongs to the ten largest clones. The sample comprised PBMCs or T cells enriched from blood (not recorded which). All receptors derive from a man aged 55 to 70 who had been exposed to COVID-19.

This chain joins TRBV5-4 and TRBJ1-2; 8 positions match TRBD1. The V gene end was trimmed by 4 bases and the J gene end by 5 bases; junction bases not matched to a gene: 7. The germline V gene encodes CDR1 SGHNT and CDR2 YYREEE (reference sequence). The CDR3 loop spans 14 amino acids. The CDR3 nucleotides are TGTGCCAGCAGCCCCGACAGGGGAGGGTATGGCTACACCTTC. It yields the protein CASSPDRGGYGYTF.

V and J are TRBV24-1 and TRBJ1-5; a possible D gene is TRBD1 (5 bases). The CDR3 contains 14 residues. Trimming left V 5 bases short and J 6 bases short, with 13 bases between. The germline V gene has CDR1 KGHDR and CDR2 SFDVKD. CDR3 bases: TGTGCCACCAGTGCTCAGGGATTAAGTCAGCCCCAGCATTTT. It translates to CATSAQGLSQPQHF.

The chain carries TRBV5-1 and TRBJ1-2, with TRBD1 matching over 8 bases. V lost 4 bases and J lost 0; bases outside the gene matches: 5. The CDR3 has 15 residues. Germline CDR1 reads SGHRS; CDR2 reads YFSETQ. The CDR3, as DNA: TGCGCCAGCAGCCCGGGACAGGTTACTAACTATGGCTACACCTTC. It specifies CASSPGQVTNYGYTF.

The genes are TRBV6-5 and TRBJ2-1; 8 positions agree with TRBD2. The junction had 12 bases not matched to a gene; V was cut back by 6 bases and J by 8 bases. The germline CDR1 and CDR2 sequences are MNHEY and SVGAGI. The CDR3 extends over 15 amino acids. CDR3 sequence: CASSQRGTRGHEQFF. The CDR3 DNA reads as TGTGCCAGCAGCCAGAGGGGGACTAGAGGGCATGAGCAGTTCTTC.

This clone occurred once. This chain uses TRBV9 with TRBJ2-7; a possible D gene is TRBD2 (5 bases). V gave up 0 bases and J gave up 2 bases, with 9 bases separating them. CDR1 is SGDLS, CDR2 YYNGEE, per germline. This CDR3 region has 14 residues. DNA for the CDR3: TGTGCCAGCAGCGTAGAAGCGGTCCCCTACGAGCAGTACTTC. The encoded protein is CASSVEAVPYEQYF. The whole variable domain, remainder taken from reference TRBV9 and TRBJ2-7, is DSGVTQTPKHLITATGQRVTLRCSPRSGDLSVYWYQQSLDQGLQFLIQYYNGEERAKGNILERFSAQQFPDLHSELNLSSLELGDSALYFCASSVEAVPYEQYFGPGTRLTVT.

Comment on this clone: The sample has other DNA sequences that encode this CDR3 too. V usage is TRBV3-1 (or the pseudogene TRBV3-2) and J usage is TRBJ2-5; 8 nucleotides line up with TRBD2. Germline V gives CDR1 LGHDT, CDR2 YNNKEL (reference sequence). The CDR3 loop spans 15 amino acids. V lost 3 bases, J lost 5 bases, and 8 bases stayed unmatched. As DNA, the CDR3 is TGTGCCAGCAGCCAGGACAGCGGGAGTACGGAGACCCAGTACTTC. This sequence encodes CASSQDSGSTETQYF.

This clone was detected once. DNA for the CDR3: TGTGCCAGCAGTGATGGTCGCAGCGGGAGGGCCTACGAGCAGTACTTC. Translation: CASSDGRSGRAYEQYF. V and J are TRBV6-1 and TRBJ2-7, with 10 bases lining up with TRBD2. The CDR3 is made up of 16 amino acids. V lost 3 bases to trimming and J lost 2 bases; unmatched junction nucleotides: 7. CDR1 is MNHNS, CDR2 SASEGT, per germline.

The rearrangement links TRBV24-1 to TRBJ2-1; 8 bases map to TRBD2. Germline CDR1 and CDR2: KGHDR and SFDVKD. J was trimmed by 6 bases and V by 4 bases; bases with no gene match: 7. The CDR3 contains 15 residues. CDR3 sequence: CATSDPTGLANEQFF. The CDR3 nucleotides are TGTGCCACCAGTGACCCTACTGGACTAGCCAATGAGCAGTTCTTC.

This clone was counted a single time. This sample includes further DNA sequences coding for the same CDR3. The genes are TRBV9 and TRBJ1-6; TRBD1 aligns across 8 bases. The J segment lost 7 bases and the V segment lost 0 bases, leaving 6 bases of the junction unmatched. Germline lookup yields CDR1 SGDLS and CDR2 YYNGEE. CDR3 length equals 16 residues. The CDR3 nucleotides are TGTGCCAGCAGCGTAGCCCAGGGGGCAAACAATTCACCCCTCCACTTT. Amino acid sequence: CASSVAQGANNSPLHF. The full variable domain, with the rest looked up from reference TRBV9 and TRBJ1-6, is DSGVTQTPKHLITATGQRVTLRCSPRSGDLSVYWYQQSLDQGLQFLIQYYNGEERAKGNILERFSAQQFPDLHSELNLSSLELGDSALYFCASSVAQGANNSPLHFGNGTRLTVT.

This clone appeared once. The V call is TRBV6-5, the J call TRBJ1-2; 8 bases are a match to TRBD1. J gave up 5 bases and V 2 bases, and 7 bases lay outside the gene matches. Germline values: CDR1 MNHEY, CDR2 SVGAGI. This CDR3 contains 15 residues. In DNA form, the CDR3 reads TGTGCCAGCAGTTACCAGGCAGGGGGCCTGTATGGCTACACCTTC. It translates to CASSYQAGGLYGYTF.

This chain joins TRBV28 and TRBJ1-5; no firm D call. The V gene's germline CDR1 is MDHEN and CDR2 SYDVKM. The CDR3 runs to 14 residues. V was pared by 10 bases and J by 0 bases, with 13 bases between. In DNA, the CDR3 is TGTGCCACCTTCGCACCGAGTAGCAATCAGCCCCAGCATTTT. Translation gives CATFAPSSNQPQHF.

There are a few counts of this clone. The V call is TRBV24-1, the J call TRBJ2-5; TRBD1 agrees at 12 bases. V lost 1 base to trimming and J lost 6 bases; unmatched junction nucleotides: 2. From germline, CDR1 is KGHDR and CDR2 SFDVKD. CDR3 length: 15 residues. Written as DNA, the CDR3 is TGTGCCACCAGTGATTTTGGGACAGGGGGCCAGACCCAGTACTTC. Encoded protein: CATSDFGTGGQTQYF.

The sample holds one count of this clone. The chain combines TRBV21-1 with TRBJ2-2; the table's D call, TRBD1, has no DNA check behind it. TRBV21-1 counts as a pseudogene. CDR3 size: 19 residues. This chain's CDR3 is CASSTSDRSYEGNTGELFF. The CDR3 DNA is TGTGCCAGCAGCACCTCGGACAGGTCCTACGAGGGGAACACCGGGGAGCTGTTTTTT.

The DNA for the CDR3 is TGTGCCACCTTGACTACGGACAGTGACGGCTACACCTTC. Translating it yields CATLTTDSDGYTF. The chain links TRBV2 to TRBJ1-2; possibly TRBD1 for D (6 bases). The CDR3 is 13 residues long. The germline V gene encodes CDR1 SNHLY and CDR2 FYNNEI. Trimming took 10 bases from V and 8 from J, leaving 20 bases between them.

Regarding this clone: Germline and junction disagree at one end, which may indicate a read error. CDR3 sequence: CASSLGGGTPAAHGHF. DNA for the CDR3: TGTGCCAGCAGCTTGGGAGGTGGGACTCCGGCGGCCCATGGGCACTTC. The rearrangement joins TRBV5-6 to TRBJ2-6, with D perhaps TRBD2 (6 bases). CDR3 length: 16 amino acids. Germline CDR1 and CDR2: SGHDT and YYEEEE.

Note on this clone: This CDR3 is also generated by other DNA sequences in the sample. The V and J genes are TRBV12-3 or TRBV12-4 and TRBJ1-2; TRBD1 might be the D (6 bases). This CDR3 comprises 13 residues. V gave up 2 bases and J gave up 4 bases, with 8 bases separating them. In DNA form, the CDR3 reads TGTGCCAGCAGTTTAACAGGGTCCTATGGCTACACCTTC. Its protein product is CASSLTGSYGYTF.

This clone showed up just a few times. The rearrangement uses TRBV27 and TRBJ2-7, with 8 bases that match TRBD1. Germline V gene sequence: CDR1 MNHEY, CDR2 SMNVEV (reference sequence). The CDR3 has 14 residues. J gave up 2 bases and V 5 bases, and 5 bases lay outside the gene matches. Written as DNA, the CDR3 is TGTGCCAGCAGTGAGACAGGGGCGACCTACGAGCAGTACTTC. Its translation is CASSETGATYEQYF.

This clone was counted a few times. This rearrangement joins TRBV29-1 to TRBJ2-7; maybe TRBD1 (6 bases). CDR3 length equals 13 residues. V was pared by 6 bases and J by 6 bases, with 18 bases between. Germline-derived CDR1 and CDR2 are SQVTM and ANQGSEA. Here the CDR3 reads CSVQTGRRAEQYF. The CDR3 region has the DNA TGCAGCGTACAAACAGGGCGCAGGGCCGAGCAGTACTTC.